This T cell receptor (beta chain) was obtained from a study of shared clonotypes between healthy human individuals (dated by TCRdb to the early 2020s). Describing the broader study: A couple of women and a few men aged 18 to 49 years were included in the cohort. Blood TCR repertoires of about 5 healthy adults were deeply sequenced to estimate repertoire size and the extent of clonotype sharing between individuals. Different laboratories and diverse techniques were used to prepare libraries and sequence TCR repertoires, to increase sequencing depth and limit assay-specific biases. Between about 0.94 and 8.9 billion PBMCs per donor were obtained by leukapheresis. General study outcomes and caveats: Pairwise subsampling indicated that sequencing depth was expected to affect the degree of clonotype sharing among donors. Only blood was sampled, and tissue TCR repertoires likely differ from those in blood. Because the study included only a small number of donors, the genetic and exposure-history diversity represented was limited.

In the germline V gene, CDR1 corresponds to SGHDT and CDR2 to YYEEEE. Counted from cysteine to phenylalanine, this CDR3 has 16 amino acids. Just CDR3 DNA is preserved here, 48 bases in frame from base 1. Trimming removed 4 bases from V and 3 bases from J; the gene matches leave 12 bases unexplained. The donors were healthy, HIV-negative adults with no recently reported acute infections or vaccinations. All donors were Caucasian adults living in Nashville, Tennessee, USA. For unsorted samples, 80 million to 100 million PBMCs were counted, and genomic DNA was extracted using the QIAamp DNA Blood Mini kit. Blood was obtained by leukapheresis, after which PBMCs were separated by Ficoll-Histopaque density gradient centrifugation and cryopreserved in liquid nitrogen vapor phase. Comments on this clone: Its cognate antigen has yet to be identified. There are no base qualities to consult, and no much larger clone falls within one base.

Using the deep immunoSEQ assay, TCR CDR3 regions were amplified from genomic DNA by multiplex PCR. Extracted genomic DNA from each cell subset was spread evenly across all wells of several immunoSEQ 96-well plates, with each plate serving as a replicate. For unsorted PBMC, each replicate PCR was loaded with roughly 330 ng genomic DNA, equivalent to about 30,000 T cell genomes. Genomic DNA from unsorted PBMC was sequenced over ten immunoSEQ deep assay plates. Purified libraries were measured with a Qubit 3.0 fluorometer, size-checked on a Bioanalyzer 2100, and measured again with the KAPA Library Quantification kit. A separate single-read 150-cycle Illumina NextSeq 550 flow cell was used to sequence each immunoSEQ 96-well plate. On the study's bioinformatics: Because the immunoSEQ output held only junctional sequences and lacked quality scores, the filtering could not match the filtering applied to full-length reads. Sequences were annotated with PyIR, a Python wrapper for IgBLAST v1.9, using IMGT germline references to assign V/J genes and CDR3. Reads with weak V/J assignments (E-value above 1e-6), missing CDR3, stop codons, out-of-frame junctions, or ambiguous translated residues were removed. V3J clonotypes were defined by identical inferred V gene, J gene, and CDR3 amino acid sequence. To compute the percentage overlap between repertoires, the number of shared unique clonotypes was divided by the size of the smaller repertoire. RTK rarefaction, the Chao1 estimator, and Recon v2.1 estimates of unobserved clonotypes were used to assess repertoire richness. In its TCRdb copy, this immuneACCESS table keeps in-frame sequences only and misses some clones. Where compared with another copy, unresolved V genes explain less than half of these, and the others have no known cause. The V and J calls and clone size were taken over from that table, and D and trimming were inferred from the DNA. Across this sample there are about 470,000 clones, with roughly 83% seen only once. The top ten constitute 13% of the sample.

This sequence uses TRBV5-6 and TRBJ2-7; 8 central nucleotides agree with TRBD2. This receptor was obtained from a woman aged 40 to 50 in good health. Some clones in this sample may be carry-over from other donors' samples. The sequenced sample was PBMCs. The CDR3 has the sequence CASSLMTSGSFYEQYF. The DNA is as follows: TGTGCCAGCAGCCTGATGACAAGCGGGAGCTTCTACGAGCAGTACTTC.